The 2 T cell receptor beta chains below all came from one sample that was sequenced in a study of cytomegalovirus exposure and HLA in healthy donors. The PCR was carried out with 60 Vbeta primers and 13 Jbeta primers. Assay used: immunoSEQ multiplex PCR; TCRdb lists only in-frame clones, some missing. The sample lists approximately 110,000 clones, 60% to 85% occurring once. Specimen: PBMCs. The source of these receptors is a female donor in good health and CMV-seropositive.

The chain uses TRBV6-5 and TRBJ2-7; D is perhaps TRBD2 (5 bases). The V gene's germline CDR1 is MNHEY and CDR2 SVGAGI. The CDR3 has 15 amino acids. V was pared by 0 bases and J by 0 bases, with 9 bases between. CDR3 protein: CASSYSSRVSYEQYF. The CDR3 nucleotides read TGTGCCAGCAGTTACTCGTCGCGGGTCTCCTACGAGCAGTACTTC.

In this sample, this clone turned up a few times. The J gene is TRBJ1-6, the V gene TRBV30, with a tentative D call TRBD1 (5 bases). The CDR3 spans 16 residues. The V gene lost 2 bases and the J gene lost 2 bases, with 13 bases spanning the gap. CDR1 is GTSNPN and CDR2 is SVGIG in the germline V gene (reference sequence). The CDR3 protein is CAWSRKGLTYNSPLHF. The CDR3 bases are TGTGCCTGGAGTCGAAAGGGGCTTACCTATAATTCACCCCTCCACTTT.